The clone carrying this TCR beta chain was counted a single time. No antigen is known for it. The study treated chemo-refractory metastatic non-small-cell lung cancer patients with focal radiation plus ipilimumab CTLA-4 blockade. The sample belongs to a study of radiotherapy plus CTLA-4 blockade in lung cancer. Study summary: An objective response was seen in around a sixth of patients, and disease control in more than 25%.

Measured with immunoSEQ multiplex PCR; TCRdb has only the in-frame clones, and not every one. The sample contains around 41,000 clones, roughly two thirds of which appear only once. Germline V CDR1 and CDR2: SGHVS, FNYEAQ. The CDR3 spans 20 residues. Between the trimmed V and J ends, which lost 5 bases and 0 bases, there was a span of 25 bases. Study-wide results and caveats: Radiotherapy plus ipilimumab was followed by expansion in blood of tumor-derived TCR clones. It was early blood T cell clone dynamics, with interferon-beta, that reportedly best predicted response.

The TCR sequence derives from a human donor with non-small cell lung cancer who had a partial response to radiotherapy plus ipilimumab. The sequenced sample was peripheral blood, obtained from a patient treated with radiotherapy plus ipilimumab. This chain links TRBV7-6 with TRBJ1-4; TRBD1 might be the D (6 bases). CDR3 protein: CASSLRHTANRDATNEKLFF. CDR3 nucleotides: TGTGCCAGCAGCCTCCGCCACACGGCCAACAGGGATGCAACTAATGAAAAACTGTTTTTT.